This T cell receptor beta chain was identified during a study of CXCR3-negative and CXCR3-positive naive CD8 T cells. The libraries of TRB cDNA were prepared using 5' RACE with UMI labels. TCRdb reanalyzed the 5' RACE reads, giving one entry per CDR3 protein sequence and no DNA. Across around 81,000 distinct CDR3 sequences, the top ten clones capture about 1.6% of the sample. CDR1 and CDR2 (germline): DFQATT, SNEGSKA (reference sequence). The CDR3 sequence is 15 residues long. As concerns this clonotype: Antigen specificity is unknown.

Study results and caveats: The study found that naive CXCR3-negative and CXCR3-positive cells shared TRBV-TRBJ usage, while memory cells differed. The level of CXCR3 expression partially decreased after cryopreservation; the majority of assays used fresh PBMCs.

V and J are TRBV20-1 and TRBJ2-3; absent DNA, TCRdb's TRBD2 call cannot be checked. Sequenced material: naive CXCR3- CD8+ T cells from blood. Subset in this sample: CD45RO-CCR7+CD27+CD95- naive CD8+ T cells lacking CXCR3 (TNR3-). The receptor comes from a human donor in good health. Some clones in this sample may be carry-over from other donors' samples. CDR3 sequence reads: CSAQQPGTTKDTQYF.